The 6 T cell receptor beta chains listed next were all sequenced from one sample in a study of blood T cells in healthy people across ages. The authors ran a second PCR of roughly 6 to 12 cycles using a sample-barcoded 5' primer and a J-beta primer mix. TCRdb fed the 5' RACE reads into MiXCR, producing one record per CDR3 protein. The sample carries more than 900,000 distinct CDR3 sequences, approximately 26% recorded once. These data are also associated with another study on T cells of mothers and their children.

The sequencing input was blood. The source is a girl aged 2 to 10 in good health.

V usage is TRBV20-1 and J usage is TRBJ2-7, with 10 bases lining up with TRBD1. V lost 5 bases, J lost 4 bases, and 5 bases stayed unmatched. Germline values: CDR1 DFQATT, CDR2 SNEGSKA (reference sequence). This CDR3 region has 13 residues. The CDR3 here is CSAYRQGAYEQYF. In nucleotides, the CDR3 is TGCAGTGCTTACCGACAGGGGGCTTACGAGCAGTACTTC.

In this sample, this clonotype turned up a few times. This rearrangement joins TRBV12-3 or TRBV12-4 to TRBJ1-2, with 7 bases lining up with TRBD1. Trimming at V came to 3 bases and at J to 6 bases, leaving 10 bases not matched to a gene. The CDR3 is made up of 15 amino acids. DNA of the CDR3: TGTGCCAGCAGTTTCGCGGGACAGTATTTAAATGGCTACACCTTC. Translating it yields CASSFAGQYLNGYTF.

The gene calls are TRBV27 and TRBJ2-3; 7 positions match TRBD2. The germline gives CDR1 MNHEY, CDR2 SMNVEV (reference sequence). Trimming at V came to 3 bases and at J to 6 bases, leaving 9 bases not matched to a gene. The CDR3 has 15 residues. The CDR3 protein is CASSFQAGYTDTQYF. The CDR3 DNA is TGTGCCAGCAGTTTTCAAGCGGGATACACGGATACGCAGTATTTT.

On this clonotype: Here the CDR3 omits its conserved ending phenylalanine or tryptophan, so a read error is the likely source. The chain is built from TRBV4-1 and TRBJ1-1; no clear D. With 2 bases removed from V and 1 base from J, the gap between germline ends came to 5 bases. Per germline, CDR1 MGHRA and CDR2 YSYEKL. This CDR3 spans 13 amino acids. CDR3 DNA sequence: TGCGCCAGCAGCCAAAAGTGGAACACTGAAGCTTTCTCT. Protein: CASSQKWNTEAFS.

This chain joins TRBV9 and TRBJ2-6; no reliable D call. The CDR3 sequence is 16 residues long. Germline values: CDR1 SGDLS, CDR2 YYNGEE. Trimming took off 1 base at V and 0 bases at J, with 8 bases between the two ends. DNA of the CDR3: TGTGCCAGCAGCGTAAACGGAGACTCTGGGGCCAACGTCCTGACTTTC. Encoded protein: CASSVNGDSGANVLTF. The variable domain in full, completed from reference TRBV9 and TRBJ2-6, reads DSGVTQTPKHLITATGQRVTLRCSPRSGDLSVYWYQQSLDQGLQFLIQYYNGEERAKGNILERFSAQQFPDLHSELNLSSLELGDSALYFCASSVNGDSGANVLTFGAGSRLTVL.

This sequence joins TRBV2 and TRBJ2-7; 9 bases are shared with TRBD1. Germline CDR1 SNHLY, CDR2 FYNNEI. Losses at the gene ends were 4 bases for V and 6 bases for J; bases not matched to a gene: 10. The CDR3 covers 15 residues. CDR3 sequence reads: CASSGTGQGIIEQYF. The CDR3 nucleotides read TGTGCCAGCAGTGGAACTGGACAGGGGATTATCGAGCAGTACTTC.